Included here is one TCR beta chain sequence, with context. Its antigen remains unidentified. This sample was taken from a study of cytomegalovirus exposure and HLA in healthy donors. This PCR relied on a set of 60 Vbeta primers and 13 Jbeta primers. The data were produced by immunoSEQ multiplex PCR, yet TCRdb's version contains in-frame clones alone and is incomplete. The sample has about 100,000 clones; around 85% are singletons. Trimming cost V 5 bases and J 5 bases; bases outside gene matches: 3. This CDR3 is built from 14 residues. Germline V gene lookup returns CDR1 SGDLS and CDR2 YYNGEE. Broader study findings: For TCR beta chains, V- and J-gene trimming was later linked to a missense DCLRE1C variant.

This clonotype originated in a young man in good health and CMV-seronegative. The specimen was PBMCs. The V call is TRBV9, the J call TRBJ1-4, with 10 bases that match TRBD1. Here the CDR3 reads CASSTGQGNEKLFF. The CDR3 bases are TGTGCCAGCAGTACGGGACAGGGGAATGAAAAACTGTTTTTT. Using reference TRBV9 and TRBJ1-4 for the parts outside the CDR3, the full variable domain is DSGVTQTPKHLITATGQRVTLRCSPRSGDLSVYWYQQSLDQGLQFLIQYYNGEERAKGNILERFSAQQFPDLHSELNLSSLELGDSALYFCASSTGQGNEKLFFGSGTQLSVL.